The 28 T cell receptor beta chains below come from one sample, sequenced in a study of T-cell memory formation after mild COVID-19. In TCRdb, the 5' RACE reads were re-called with MiXCR into one record per CDR3 protein. This table has approximately 580,000 distinct CDR3 sequences, 20% appearing once. The specimen sequenced was PBMCs or a T cell subset sorted from them (not recorded which). The source of these receptors is an adult woman who had mild COVID-19 (a few samples of this study predate the infection). Cell type and time point are not known.

The chain links TRBV7-9 to TRBJ1-6; a weak D match, TRBD1 (6 bases). Germline CDR1 and CDR2: SEHNR and FQNEAQ (reference sequence). The CDR3 runs to 16 residues. Trimming shortened V by 0 bases and J by 9 bases, and 15 bases separated the two germline ends. The CDR3 loop is CASSLARGYYLSPLHF. Written as DNA, the CDR3 is TGTGCCAGCAGCTTAGCCAGGGGCTATTATCTTTCACCCCTCCACTTT. The full variable domain, its missing parts supplied by reference TRBV7-9 and TRBJ1-6, is DTGVSQNPRHKITKRGQNVTFRCDPISEHNRLYWYRQTLGQGPEFLTYFQNEAQLEKSRLLSDRFSAERPKGSFSTLEIQRTEQGDSAMYLCASSLARGYYLSPLHFGNGTRLTVT.

The V gene is TRBV5-5, the J gene TRBJ1-6, with 12 positions matching TRBD1. In germline, CDR1 is SGHKS, CDR2 YYEKEE (reference sequence). With V trimmed by 1 base and J by 6 bases, 2 bases remained unmatched. The CDR3 consists of 16 residues. CDR3 nucleotide sequence: TGTGCCAGCAGCTTGTTGGGACAGGGGGCTAATTCACCCCTCCACTTT. This encodes CASSLLGQGANSPLHF.

This clonotype was seen only a few times. The chain has TRBV5-1 and TRBJ1-5; TRBD1 is a possible D gene (6 bases). CDR1 and CDR2 (germline): SGHRS, YFSETQ. Between the trimmed V and J ends, which lost 4 bases and 4 bases, there was a span of 9 bases. CDR3 length: 13 amino acids. The CDR3 is CASSGGQNQPQHF. CDR3 nucleotide sequence: TGCGCCAGCAGCGGAGGACAGAATCAGCCCCAGCATTTT.

The table lists this clonotype with many counts. V and J are TRBV5-1 and TRBJ2-1, with D unclear. The CDR3 runs to 14 residues. The V end was cut by 0 bases, the J end by 10 bases, with 14 bases between. Germline lookup yields CDR1 SGHRS and CDR2 YFSETQ. The CDR3 loop is CASSLVVGKAEQFF. CDR3 coding DNA: TGCGCCAGCAGCTTGGTGGTGGGAAAAGCCGAGCAGTTCTTC.

In its sample, this clonotype was seen a few times. The V gene is TRBV5-1, the J gene TRBJ1-1; no clear D. With 4 bases removed from V and 1 base from J, the gap between germline ends came to 14 bases. Looked up from germline, CDR1 is SGHRS and CDR2 is YFSETQ. The CDR3 extends over 15 amino acids. Written as DNA, the CDR3 is TGCGCCAGCAGCCCCCTAGGACCACAGAACACTGAAGCTTTCTTT. Protein sequence: CASSPLGPQNTEAFF.

The gene calls are TRBV7-9 and TRBJ2-7, with D perhaps matching TRBD2 (5 bases). V was cut by 7 bases and J by 0 bases, with 10 bases left in between. Germline V gene data show CDR1 as SEHNR and CDR2 as FQNEAQ (reference sequence). The CDR3 loop spans 13 amino acids. The CDR3 nucleotides read TGTGCCAGCATGGACTTAAGCTCCTACGAGCAGTACTTC. Amino acids: CASMDLSSYEQYF.

This chain connects TRBV9 to TRBJ2-7, with 8 bases aligning to TRBD1. The CDR3 sequence is 16 residues long. CDR1 and CDR2 (germline): SGDLS, YYNGEE. The V and J ends lost 0 bases and 4 bases, in that order; junction bases with no gene match: 9. This CDR3 reads CASSVEVAGGEYEQYF. The CDR3 nucleotides are TGTGCCAGCAGCGTAGAAGTGGCAGGGGGCGAATACGAGCAGTACTTC.

In this sample, this clonotype turned up many times. The chain has TRBV5-1 and TRBJ2-7; possible D gene TRBD1, 7 bases. The CDR3 extends over 14 amino acids. Trimming pared 1 base from V and 4 bases from J, leaving 12 bases between. Looked up from germline, CDR1 is SGHRS and CDR2 is YFSETQ. The chain's CDR3 is CASSLMSGGYEQYF. In nucleotides, the CDR3 is TGCGCCAGCAGCTTGATGTCAGGGGGGTACGAGCAGTACTTC. The full variable domain, rest sourced from reference TRBV5-1 and TRBJ2-7, is KAGVTQTPRYLIKTRGQQVTLSCSPISGHRSVSWYQQTPGQGLQFLFEYFSETQRNKGNFPGRFSGRQFSNSRSEMNVSTLELGDSALYLCASSLMSGGYEQYFGPGTRLTVT.

This clonotype was counted a few times. The chain joins TRBV6-5 to TRBJ2-3, with 12 bases fitting TRBD2. CDR1 is MNHEY, CDR2 SVGAGI, per germline. This CDR3 is built from 15 residues. The J segment lost 4 bases and the V segment lost 5 bases, leaving 4 bases of the junction unmatched. The CDR3 reads CASSKASGGADTQYF. CDR3 nucleotide sequence: TGTGCCAGCAGTAAGGCTAGCGGGGGGGCAGATACGCAGTATTTT.

This clonotype was counted a few times. The chain has TRBV15 and TRBJ1-1; D might be TRBD1 (6 bases). The CDR3 runs 15 residues. V lost 3 bases to trimming and J lost 3 bases, with 14 bases between them. The germline gives CDR1 LNHNV, CDR2 YYDKDF (reference sequence). CDR3 in amino acids: CATSSRGGLDTEAFF. As DNA, the CDR3 is TGTGCCACCAGCAGCCGTGGGGGGCTAGACACTGAAGCTTTCTTT.

This clonotype was observed a few times. V is TRBV20-1 and J is TRBJ2-3; 11 nucleotides match TRBD2. The CDR3 loop spans 15 amino acids. V was pared by 0 bases and J by 5 bases, with 4 bases of the junction left unmatched. Germline CDR1 and CDR2: DFQATT and SNEGSKA (reference sequence). The CDR3 loop is CSARDSGRVEDTQYF. Written as DNA, the CDR3 is TGCAGTGCTAGAGATAGCGGGAGGGTCGAAGATACGCAGTATTTT.

This clonotype appeared a few times. The chain couples TRBV6-5 to TRBJ1-2, with TRBD1 as a possible D gene (5 bases). Germline V CDR1 and CDR2: MNHEY, SVGAGI. The CDR3 sequence is 15 residues long. V was clipped by 6 bases and J by 6 bases, with 20 bases between them. DNA for the CDR3: TGTGCCAGCAGCCTCACGTGGGGGTCGGTTGATGGCTACACCTTC. Translated, it gives CASSLTWGSVDGYTF.

This clonotype has only a few counts. V is TRBV7-6 and J is TRBJ2-7; D not resolved. The CDR3 totals 13 residues. Germline assignment: CDR1 SGHVS and CDR2 FNYEAQ. V lost 4 bases and J lost 5, with 12 bases in between. Written as DNA, the CDR3 is TGTGCCAGCAGCTACGACCGGCCCCACGAGCAGTACTTC. Amino acid sequence: CASSYDRPHEQYF.

The chain is built from TRBV20-1 and TRBJ2-1; weak D call: TRBD2 (6 bases). V was cut by 6 bases and J by 4 bases, with 16 bases left in between. This CDR3 has 14 residues. Germline V CDR1 and CDR2: DFQATT, SNEGSKA (reference sequence). The CDR3 region is CSASARDVYNEQFF. In DNA form, the CDR3 reads TGCAGTGCCTCGGCGCGGGACGTATACAATGAGCAGTTCTTC.

This clonotype was picked up many times. The chain employs TRBV2 and TRBJ2-2, with 9 bases aligning to TRBD2. CDR1 is SNHLY and CDR2 is FYNNEI in the germline V gene. CDR3 size: 16 residues. The V gene end was trimmed by 2 bases and the J gene end by 4 bases; junction bases not matched to a gene: 5. The CDR3 region is CASSEQRGAGTGELFF. CDR3 bases: TGTGCCAGCAGTGAACAGCGGGGGGCGGGCACCGGGGAGCTGTTTTTT.

This chain links TRBV3-1 with TRBJ1-5; TRBD1 matches 7 bases. CDR1 and CDR2 from the germline V gene are LGHDT and YNNKEL (reference sequence). CDR3 length equals 16 residues. The V and J ends lost 3 bases and 3 bases, in that order; junction bases with no gene match: 8. The CDR3 DNA reads TGTGCCAGCAGCCATAGGGACAGATACTTCAATCAGCCCCAGCATTTT. Encoded protein: CASSHRDRYFNQPQHF.

This clonotype was observed a few times. The chain recombines TRBV5-1 with TRBJ1-2, with TRBD1 as a possible D gene (5 bases). Germline V lookup: CDR1 SGHRS, CDR2 YFSETQ. Trimming took off 2 bases at V and 0 bases at J, with 8 bases between the two ends. The CDR3 has 14 residues. The CDR3 DNA is TGCGCCAGCAGCTTAGACAGCCCTAACTATGGCTACACCTTC. It codes for CASSLDSPNYGYTF. Full variable domain (remainder filled in from reference TRBV5-1 and TRBJ1-2): KAGVTQTPRYLIKTRGQQVTLSCSPISGHRSVSWYQQTPGQGLQFLFEYFSETQRNKGNFPGRFSGRQFSNSRSEMNVSTLELGDSALYLCASSLDSPNYGYTFGSGTRLTVV.

In DNA form, the CDR3 reads TGTGCCAGCAGTTACCGCCGAGGGGGCTCCTATGGCTACACCTTC. Its translation: CASSYRRGGSYGYTF. The chain is built from TRBV6-5 and TRBJ1-2, with 7 bases identical to TRBD1. The V gene end was trimmed by 2 bases and the J gene end by 4 bases; junction bases not matched to a gene: 7. The germline V gene has CDR1 MNHEY and CDR2 SVGAGI. CDR3 length: 15 residues.

A single count supports this clonotype. The J gene is TRBJ2-2, the V gene TRBV3-1, with D perhaps given as TRBD1 or TRBD2 (6 bases each). The CDR3 extends over 15 amino acids. Per the germline V gene, CDR1 is LGHDT and CDR2 is YNNKEL (reference sequence). V lost 4 bases, J lost 4 bases, and 13 bases lay in between. CDR3 in amino acids: CASSPRGAATGELFF. The CDR3, as DNA: TGTGCCAGCAGCCCGAGGGGGGCCGCCACCGGGGAGCTGTTTTTT.

This clonotype was observed many times. The chain has TRBV5-1 and TRBJ2-3; D is undetermined. This CDR3 has 16 residues. The ends were cut back, 0 bases at V and 0 bases at J, with 11 bases in the middle. CDR1 SGHRS and CDR2 YFSETQ come from the germline V gene. The CDR3 reads CASSLALAGSTDTQYF. Here the CDR3 DNA reads TGCGCCAGCAGCTTGGCCCTCGCTGGTAGCACAGATACGCAGTATTTT. Filled out from reference TRBV5-1 and TRBJ2-3, the complete variable domain reads KAGVTQTPRYLIKTRGQQVTLSCSPISGHRSVSWYQQTPGQGLQFLFEYFSETQRNKGNFPGRFSGRQFSNSRSEMNVSTLELGDSALYLCASSLALAGSTDTQYFGPGTRLTVL.

The chain links TRBV5-1 to TRBJ2-7, with 7 bases lining up with TRBD1. Germline assignment: CDR1 SGHRS and CDR2 YFSETQ. The CDR3 has 19 residues. V was pared by 2 bases and J by 4 bases, with 21 bases of the junction left unmatched. The DNA of the CDR3 is TGCGCCAGCAGCTTCCAACCGACAGGGCGTGGTGCAGCGGTATACGAGCAGTACTTC. It is translated as CASSFQPTGRGAAVYEQYF.

The chain joins TRBV6-2 or TRBV6-3 to TRBJ2-1; D assignment may be TRBD1 or TRBD2 (5 bases each). The CDR3 sequence is 15 residues long. Per the germline V gene, CDR1 is MNHEY and CDR2 is SVGEGT. V lost 7 bases to trimming and J lost 7 bases, with 20 bases between them. CDR3 sequence reads: CASNRAGTPRNEQFF. Here the CDR3 DNA reads TGTGCCAGCAACCGGGCAGGGACCCCGCGGAATGAGCAGTTCTTC.

This chain uses TRBV24-1 with TRBJ2-2; 10 bases are a match to TRBD1. This CDR3 has 16 amino acids. Unmatched junction bases numbered 9, after V lost 7 bases and J lost 5 bases. The germline gives CDR1 KGHDR, CDR2 SFDVKD. DNA of the CDR3: TGTGCCACCAGCGACATGACAGGGGGCAGGACCGGGGAGCTGTTTTTT. Protein: CATSDMTGGRTGELFF.

This clonotype was counted between two and nine times. V gene TRBV7-9 combines with J gene TRBJ2-6; D is perhaps TRBD2 (5 bases). Trimming removed 6 bases at V and 1 base at J, with 19 bases between. The CDR3 sequence is 18 residues long. Germline CDR1 and CDR2: SEHNR and FQNEAQ (reference sequence). The CDR3 coding sequence is TGTGCCAGCAGTTTGAGGGCCTGGATCAGTTCTGGGGCCAACGTCCTGACTTTC. This codes for CASSLRAWISSGANVLTF.

V is TRBV29-1 and J is TRBJ2-3, with 7 positions matching TRBD2. The CDR3 is 16 residues long. Germline V CDR1 and CDR2: SQVTM, ANQGSEA. The J segment lost 0 bases and the V segment lost 1 base, leaving 7 bases of the junction unmatched. DNA of the CDR3: TGCAGCGTTGAAGGGGGACTATTCCAAAGCACAGATACGCAGTATTTT. It translates to CSVEGGLFQSTDTQYF.

The chain recombines TRBV7-2 with TRBJ2-3; D ambiguous. V lost 8 bases to trimming and J lost 1 base, with 13 bases between them. CDR1 is SGHTA, CDR2 FQGNSA, per germline. CDR3 length: 14 amino acids. The CDR3 DNA sequence: TGTGCCAGCGGCCCCCCGGGCCGCACAGATACGCAGTATTTT. Encoded protein: CASGPPGRTDTQYF.

This clonotype was observed many times. The V gene is TRBV12-3 or TRBV12-4, the J gene TRBJ2-5; TRBD1 matches 9 bases. V lost 3 bases, J lost 4 bases, and 9 bases stayed unmatched. The CDR3 runs 16 residues. The CDR3: CASSLETGTGSETQYF. The DNA of the CDR3 is TGTGCCAGCAGTTTGGAGACCGGGACAGGGTCAGAGACCCAGTACTTC.

CDR3 DNA: TGTGCCAGCAGCCAATCCGGAGGTCGGGGGAAAGCTTTCTTT. This codes for CASSQSGGRGKAFF. This rearrangement joins TRBV3-1 to TRBJ1-1; perhaps TRBD1 as D (5 bases). The CDR3 has 14 amino acids. Germline CDR1 LGHDT, CDR2 YNNKEL (reference sequence). The V end lost 2 bases, the J end lost 9 bases, and 16 bases lay between the germline ends.